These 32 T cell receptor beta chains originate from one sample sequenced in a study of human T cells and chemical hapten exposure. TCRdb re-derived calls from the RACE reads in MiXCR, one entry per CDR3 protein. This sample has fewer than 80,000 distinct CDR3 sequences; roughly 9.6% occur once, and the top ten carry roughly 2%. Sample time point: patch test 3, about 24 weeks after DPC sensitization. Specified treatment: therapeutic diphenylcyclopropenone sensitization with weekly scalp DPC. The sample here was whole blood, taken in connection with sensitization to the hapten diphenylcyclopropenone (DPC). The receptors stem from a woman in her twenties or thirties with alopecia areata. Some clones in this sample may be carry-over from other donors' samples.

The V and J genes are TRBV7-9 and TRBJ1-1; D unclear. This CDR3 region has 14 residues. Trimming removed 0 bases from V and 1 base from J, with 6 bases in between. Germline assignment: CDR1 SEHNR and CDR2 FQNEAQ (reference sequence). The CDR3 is CASSLAPENTEAFF. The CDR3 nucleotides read TGTGCCAGCAGCTTAGCGCCCGAGAACACTGAAGCTTTCTTT.

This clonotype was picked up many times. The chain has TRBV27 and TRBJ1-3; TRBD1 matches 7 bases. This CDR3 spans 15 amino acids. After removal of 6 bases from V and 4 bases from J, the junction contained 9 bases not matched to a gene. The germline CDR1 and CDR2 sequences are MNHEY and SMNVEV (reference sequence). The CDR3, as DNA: TGTGCCAGCAGATCCGGGACAGCGGTCGGAAACACCATATATTTT. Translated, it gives CASRSGTAVGNTIYF.

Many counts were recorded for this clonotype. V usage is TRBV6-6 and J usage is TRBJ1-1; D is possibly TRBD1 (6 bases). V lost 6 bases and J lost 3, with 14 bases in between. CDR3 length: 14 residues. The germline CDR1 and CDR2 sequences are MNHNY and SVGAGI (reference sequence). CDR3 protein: CASSQGLQDTEAFF. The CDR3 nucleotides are TGTGCCAGCAGCCAGGGGCTCCAGGACACTGAAGCTTTCTTT.

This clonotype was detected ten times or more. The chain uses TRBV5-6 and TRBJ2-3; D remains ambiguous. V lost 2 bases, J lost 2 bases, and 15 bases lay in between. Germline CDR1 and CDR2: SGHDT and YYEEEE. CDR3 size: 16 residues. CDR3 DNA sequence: TGTGCCAGCAGCTTCGCAGCGCATCCCTTCACAGATACGCAGTATTTT. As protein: CASSFAAHPFTDTQYF.

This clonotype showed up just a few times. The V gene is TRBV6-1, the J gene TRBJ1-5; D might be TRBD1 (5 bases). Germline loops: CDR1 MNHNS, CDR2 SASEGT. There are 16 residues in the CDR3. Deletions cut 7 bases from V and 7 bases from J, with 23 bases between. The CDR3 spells CASTTRDRRYPQPQHF. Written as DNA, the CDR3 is TGTGCCAGCACAACAAGAGACAGACGCTATCCCCAGCCCCAGCATTTT.

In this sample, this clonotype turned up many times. CDR3 sequence: CASSPPNTNTEAFF. The CDR3 DNA follows: TGTGCCAGCTCACCACCGAATACGAACACTGAAGCTTTCTTT. The chain recombines TRBV18 with TRBJ1-1; D gene uncertain. Trimming removed 0 bases at V and 1 base at J, with 6 bases between. Germline lookup yields CDR1 KGHSH and CDR2 LQKENI. CDR3 length equals 14 residues.

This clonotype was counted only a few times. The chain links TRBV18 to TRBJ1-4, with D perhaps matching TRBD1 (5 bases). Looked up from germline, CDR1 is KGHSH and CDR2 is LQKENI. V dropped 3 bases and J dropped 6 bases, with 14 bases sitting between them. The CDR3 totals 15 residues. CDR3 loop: CASSPRGARDEKLFF. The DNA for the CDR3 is TGTGCCAGCTCACCTAGAGGGGCGCGGGATGAAAAACTGTTTTTT.

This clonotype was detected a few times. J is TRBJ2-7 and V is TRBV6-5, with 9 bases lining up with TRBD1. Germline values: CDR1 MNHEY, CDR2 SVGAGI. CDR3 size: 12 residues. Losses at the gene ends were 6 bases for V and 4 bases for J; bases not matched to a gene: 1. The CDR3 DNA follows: TGTGCCAGCAGAGGGACAGGGTACGAGCAGTACTTC. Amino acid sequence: CASRGTGYEQYF.

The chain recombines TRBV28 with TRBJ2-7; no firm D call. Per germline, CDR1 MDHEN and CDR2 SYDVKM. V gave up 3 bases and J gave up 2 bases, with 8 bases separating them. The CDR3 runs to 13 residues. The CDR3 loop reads CASSLWIPYEQYF. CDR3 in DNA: TGTGCCAGCAGTTTGTGGATCCCCTACGAGCAGTACTTC.

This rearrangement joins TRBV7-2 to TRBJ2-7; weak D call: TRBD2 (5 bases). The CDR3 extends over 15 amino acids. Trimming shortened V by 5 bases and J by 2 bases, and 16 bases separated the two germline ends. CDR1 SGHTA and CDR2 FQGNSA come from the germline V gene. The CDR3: CASSPQGRAAYEQYF. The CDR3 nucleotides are TGTGCCAGCAGCCCCCAAGGGCGGGCAGCCTACGAGCAGTACTTC.

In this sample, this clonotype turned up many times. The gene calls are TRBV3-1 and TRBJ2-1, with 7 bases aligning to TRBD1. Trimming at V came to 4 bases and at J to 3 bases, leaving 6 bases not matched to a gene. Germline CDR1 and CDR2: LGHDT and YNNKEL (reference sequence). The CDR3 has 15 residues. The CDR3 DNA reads TGTGCCAGCAGCCGGTCCGGGACAGACTACAATGAGCAGTTCTTC. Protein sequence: CASSRSGTDYNEQFF.

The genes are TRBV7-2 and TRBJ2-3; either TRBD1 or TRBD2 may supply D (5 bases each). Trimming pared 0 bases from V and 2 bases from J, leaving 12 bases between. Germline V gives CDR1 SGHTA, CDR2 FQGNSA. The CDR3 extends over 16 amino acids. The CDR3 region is CASSLAGVRPTDTQYF. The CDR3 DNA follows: TGTGCCAGCAGCTTAGCGGGGGTGCGGCCCACAGATACGCAGTATTTT.

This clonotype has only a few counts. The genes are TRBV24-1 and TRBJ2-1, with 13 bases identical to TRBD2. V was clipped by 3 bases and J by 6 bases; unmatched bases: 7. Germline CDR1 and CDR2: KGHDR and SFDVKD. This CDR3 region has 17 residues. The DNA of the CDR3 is TGTGCCACCAGTGATCCGGGACTAGCGGGATCCCCCAATGAGCAGTTCTTC. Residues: CATSDPGLAGSPNEQFF.

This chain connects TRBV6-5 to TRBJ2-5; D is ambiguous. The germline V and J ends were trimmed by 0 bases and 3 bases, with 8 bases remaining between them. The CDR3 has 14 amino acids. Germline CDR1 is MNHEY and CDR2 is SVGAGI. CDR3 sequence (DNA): TGTGCCAGCAGTTACTCGAAGCCAGAAGAGACCCAGTACTTC. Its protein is CASSYSKPEETQYF.

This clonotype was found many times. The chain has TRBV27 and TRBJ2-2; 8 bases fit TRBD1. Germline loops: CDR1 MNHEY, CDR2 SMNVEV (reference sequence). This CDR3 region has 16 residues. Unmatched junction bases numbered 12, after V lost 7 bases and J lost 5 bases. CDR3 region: CASTPWGRGQTGELFF. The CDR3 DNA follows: TGTGCCAGCACCCCCTGGGGCAGGGGGCAAACCGGGGAGCTGTTTTTT.

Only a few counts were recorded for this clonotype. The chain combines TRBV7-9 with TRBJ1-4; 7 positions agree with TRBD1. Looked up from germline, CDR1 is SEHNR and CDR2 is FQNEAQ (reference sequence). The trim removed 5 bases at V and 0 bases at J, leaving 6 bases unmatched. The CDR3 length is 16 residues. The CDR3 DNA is TGTGCCAGCAGCCCGACAGGGATTGCAACTAATGAAAAACTGTTTTTT. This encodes CASSPTGIATNEKLFF. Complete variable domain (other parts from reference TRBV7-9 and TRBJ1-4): DTGVSQNPRHKITKRGQNVTFRCDPISEHNRLYWYRQTLGQGPEFLTYFQNEAQLEKSRLLSDRFSAERPKGSFSTLEIQRTEQGDSAMYLCASSPTGIATNEKLFFGSGTQLSVL.

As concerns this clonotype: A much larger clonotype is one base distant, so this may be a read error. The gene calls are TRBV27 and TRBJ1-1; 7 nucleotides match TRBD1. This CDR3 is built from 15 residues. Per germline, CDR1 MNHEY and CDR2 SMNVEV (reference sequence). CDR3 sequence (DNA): TGTGCCAACAGTTTAGGCGCCACAGGGGTAACTGAAGCTTTCTTT. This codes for CANSLGATGVTEAFF.

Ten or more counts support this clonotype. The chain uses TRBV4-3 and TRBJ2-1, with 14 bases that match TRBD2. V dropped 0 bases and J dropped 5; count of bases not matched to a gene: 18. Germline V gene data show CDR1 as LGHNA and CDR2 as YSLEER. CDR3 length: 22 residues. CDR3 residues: CASSQDARRGLAGAVGNNEQFF. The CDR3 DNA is TGCGCCAGCAGCCAAGATGCGAGACGGGGACTAGCGGGAGCAGTAGGCAACAATGAGCAGTTCTTC.

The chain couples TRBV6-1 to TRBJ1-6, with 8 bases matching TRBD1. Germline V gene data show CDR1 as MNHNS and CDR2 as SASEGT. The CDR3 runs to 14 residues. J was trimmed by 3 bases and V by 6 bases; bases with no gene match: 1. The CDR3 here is CASRGQVYNSPLHF. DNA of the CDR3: TGTGCCAGCAGGGGACAGGTCTATAATTCACCCCTCCACTTT.

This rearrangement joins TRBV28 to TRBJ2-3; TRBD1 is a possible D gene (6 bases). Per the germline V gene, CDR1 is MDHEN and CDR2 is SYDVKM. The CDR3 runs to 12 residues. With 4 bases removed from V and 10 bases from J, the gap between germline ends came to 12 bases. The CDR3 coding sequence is TGTGCCAGCAGTTCCGAGGGGGTGGCGCAGTATTTT. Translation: CASSSEGVAQYF. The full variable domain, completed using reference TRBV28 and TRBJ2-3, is DVKVTQSSRYLVKRTGEKVFLECVQDMDHENMFWYRQDPGLGLRLIYFSYDVKMKEKGDIPEGYSVSREKKERFSLILESASTNQTSMYLCASSSEGVAQYFGPGTRLTVL.

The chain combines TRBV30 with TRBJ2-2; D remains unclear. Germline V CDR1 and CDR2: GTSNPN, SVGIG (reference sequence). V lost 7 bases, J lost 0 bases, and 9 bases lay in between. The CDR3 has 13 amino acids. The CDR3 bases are TGTGCCTTGGACGGCACGAACACCGGGGAGCTGTTTTTT. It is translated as CALDGTNTGELFF.

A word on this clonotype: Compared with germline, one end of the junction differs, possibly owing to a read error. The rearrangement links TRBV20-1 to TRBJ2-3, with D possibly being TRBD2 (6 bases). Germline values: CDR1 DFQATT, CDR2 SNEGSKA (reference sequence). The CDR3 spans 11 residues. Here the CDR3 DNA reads TGCAGCGCTAGCGTCGGGAGTACGCAGTATTTT. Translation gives CSASVGSTQYF.

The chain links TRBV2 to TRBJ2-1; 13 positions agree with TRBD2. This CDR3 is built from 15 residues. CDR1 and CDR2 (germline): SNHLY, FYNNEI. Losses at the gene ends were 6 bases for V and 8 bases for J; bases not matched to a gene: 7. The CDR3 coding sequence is TGTGCCAGCAGGCGGGGACTAGCGGGAAAAGATGAGCAGTTCTTC. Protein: CASRRGLAGKDEQFF. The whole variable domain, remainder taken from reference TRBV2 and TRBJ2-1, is EPEVTQTPSHQVTQMGQEVILRCVPISNHLYFYWYRQILGQKVEFLVSFYNNEISEKSEIFDDQFSVERPDGSNFTLKIRSTKLEDSAMYFCASRRGLAGKDEQFFGPGTRLTVL.

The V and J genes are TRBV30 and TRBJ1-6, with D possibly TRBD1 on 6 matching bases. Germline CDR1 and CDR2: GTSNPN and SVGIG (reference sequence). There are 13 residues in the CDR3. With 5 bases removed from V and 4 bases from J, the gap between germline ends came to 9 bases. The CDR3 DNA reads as TGTGCCTGGGACACAGGGTATAATTCACCCCTCCACTTT. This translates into CAWDTGYNSPLHF.

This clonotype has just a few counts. CDR3 protein: CASRTTGTTEAFF. The CDR3 DNA reads as TGTGCCAGCAGAACGACAGGGACCACTGAAGCTTTCTTT. The V gene is TRBV14, the J gene TRBJ1-1; TRBD1 agrees at 7 bases. CDR1 and CDR2 (germline): SGHDN, FVKESK. V was clipped by 6 bases and J by 4 bases; unmatched bases: 5. This CDR3 comprises 13 residues.

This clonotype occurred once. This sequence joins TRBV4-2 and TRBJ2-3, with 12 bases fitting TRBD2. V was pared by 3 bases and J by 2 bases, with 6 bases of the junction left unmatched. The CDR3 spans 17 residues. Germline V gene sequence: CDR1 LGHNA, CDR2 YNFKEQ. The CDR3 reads CASSQALAGGTTDTQYF. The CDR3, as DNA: TGTGCCAGCAGCCAGGCACTAGCGGGGGGAACCACAGATACGCAGTATTTT.

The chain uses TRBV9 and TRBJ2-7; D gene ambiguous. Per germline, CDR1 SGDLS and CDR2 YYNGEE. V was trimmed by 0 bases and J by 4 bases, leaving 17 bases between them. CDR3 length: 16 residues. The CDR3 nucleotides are TGTGCCAGCAGCGTAGGTGACGGAAGCTTAAGTTACGAGCAGTACTTC. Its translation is CASSVGDGSLSYEQYF. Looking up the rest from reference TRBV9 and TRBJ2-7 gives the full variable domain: DSGVTQTPKHLITATGQRVTLRCSPRSGDLSVYWYQQSLDQGLQFLIQYYNGEERAKGNILERFSAQQFPDLHSELNLSSLELGDSALYFCASSVGDGSLSYEQYFGPGTRLTVT.

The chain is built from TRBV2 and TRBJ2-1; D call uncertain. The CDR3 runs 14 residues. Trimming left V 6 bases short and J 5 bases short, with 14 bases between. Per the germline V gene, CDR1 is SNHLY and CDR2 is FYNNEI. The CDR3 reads CASRGIRSDNEQFF. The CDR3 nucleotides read TGTGCCAGCAGGGGTATCCGGAGCGACAATGAGCAGTTCTTC. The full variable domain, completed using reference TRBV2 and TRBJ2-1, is EPEVTQTPSHQVTQMGQEVILRCVPISNHLYFYWYRQILGQKVEFLVSFYNNEISEKSEIFDDQFSVERPDGSNFTLKIRSTKLEDSAMYFCASRGIRSDNEQFFGPGTRLTVL.

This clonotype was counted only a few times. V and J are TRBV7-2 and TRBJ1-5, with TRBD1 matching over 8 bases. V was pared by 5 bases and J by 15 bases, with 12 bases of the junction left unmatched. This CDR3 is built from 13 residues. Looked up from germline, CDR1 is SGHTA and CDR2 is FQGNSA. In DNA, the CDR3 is TGTGCCAGCAGCGCCGAATGGACAGGGCCCACGCATTTT. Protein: CASSAEWTGPTHF.

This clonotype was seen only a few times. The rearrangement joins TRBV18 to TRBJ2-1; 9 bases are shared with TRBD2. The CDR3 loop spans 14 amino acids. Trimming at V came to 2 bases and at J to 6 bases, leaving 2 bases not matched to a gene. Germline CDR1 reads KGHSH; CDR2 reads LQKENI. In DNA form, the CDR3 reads TGTGCCAGCTCACCAAGGCGGGAGGGCAATGAGCAGTTCTTC. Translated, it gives CASSPRREGNEQFF.

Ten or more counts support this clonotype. In DNA, the CDR3 is TGCAGCGTTGAGGACCAGTACTTC. Translated, it gives CSVEDQYF. The chain combines TRBV29-1 with TRBJ2-5; D remains ambiguous. The CDR3 loop spans 8 amino acids. V lost 3 bases, J lost 10 bases, and 3 bases lay in between. Germline lookup yields CDR1 SQVTM and CDR2 ANQGSEA.

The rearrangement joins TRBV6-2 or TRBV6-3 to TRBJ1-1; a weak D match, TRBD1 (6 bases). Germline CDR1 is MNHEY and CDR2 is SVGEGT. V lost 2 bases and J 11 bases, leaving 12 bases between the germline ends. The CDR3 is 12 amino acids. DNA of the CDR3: TGTGCCAGCAGTTACGCGAGGGGGAACGCTTTCTTT. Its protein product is CASSYARGNAFF.